The following is a TCR beta chain sequence with its context. Its antigen is currently unknown. The V and J ends lost 4 bases and 0 bases respectively, with 7 bases between them. Germline-derived CDR1 and CDR2 are SGHAT and FQDESV (reference sequence). This CDR3 comprises 14 residues. Constant-segment primers served in 5'RACE that generated TCR alpha and TCR beta cDNA libraries bearing sample barcodes and UMIs. A single record per CDR3 protein comes from TCRdb applying MiXCR to the 5' RACE reads. This sample has about 400,000 distinct CDR3 sequences, with roughly 18% found just once. This entry is derived from a study of T-cell memory formation after mild COVID-19. Notes on the study in general: That cross-reactive memory joined was suggested by some responding clones appearing in pre-infection memory. Clones shrinking between day 15 and 85 showed a balanced CD4/CD8 split, and those that grew later tilted toward CD4+.

This receptor was taken from a man younger than 35 who had mild COVID-19 (a few samples of this study predate the infection). Cell type and time point are not known. The gene calls are TRBV11-1 and TRBJ2-1, with D perhaps TRBD1 (5 bases). The sequenced material came from PBMCs or a T cell subset sorted from them (not recorded which). The CDR3: CASSSGYSYNEQFF. CDR3 coding DNA: TGTGCCAGCAGCTCAGGGTACTCCTACAATGAGCAGTTCTTC.